What follows are 32 T cell receptor beta chains derived from one specimen sequenced in a study of control samples from healthy donors and cancer patients. Here immunoSEQ multiplex PCR was the method, and the copy in TCRdb shows in-frame clones only, minus some. This sample has about 120,000 clones, with 90% to 95% found just once. The sequenced sample was PBMCs. These receptors were taken from a man between 45 and 60 years old with head and neck cancer.

The chain carries TRBV9 and TRBJ2-5; TRBD1 is a possible D gene (5 bases). CDR1 is SGDLS, CDR2 YYNGEE, per germline. Trimming removed 3 bases from V and 4 bases from J, with 10 bases in between. The CDR3 runs to 13 residues. CDR3 nucleotides: TGTGCCAGCAGCGCCAGGGTTGGAGAGACCCAGTACTTC. Encoded protein: CASSARVGETQYF.

The chain joins TRBV6-5 to TRBJ2-1; no clear D. In germline, CDR1 is MNHEY, CDR2 SVGAGI. The CDR3 loop spans 11 amino acids. The V end lost 6 bases, the J end lost 10 bases, and 10 bases lay between the germline ends. The CDR3 sequence is CASRAAGEQFF. The CDR3 bases are TGTGCCAGCAGGGCGGCAGGAGAGCAGTTCTTC.

The chain combines TRBV30 with TRBJ1-1, with no clear D. The V gene's germline CDR1 is GTSNPN and CDR2 SVGIG (reference sequence). CDR3 length: 14 amino acids. V was clipped by 4 bases and J by 0 bases, with 12 bases between them. CDR3 sequence reads: CAWKLGYMNTEAFF. The CDR3 region has the DNA TGTGCCTGGAAATTAGGCTACATGAACACTGAAGCTTTCTTT.

The CDR3 DNA sequence: TGTGCCAGCAGCTTGCTTCAGGGGAACTATGGCTACACCTTC. Its translation: CASSLLQGNYGYTF. V is TRBV5-5 and J is TRBJ1-2, with D perhaps TRBD1 (6 bases). CDR1 and CDR2 from the germline V gene are SGHKS and YYEKEE (reference sequence). This CDR3 comprises 14 residues. Trimming took 1 base from V and 2 from J, leaving 9 bases between them.

The rearrangement uses TRBV3-1 (or the pseudogene TRBV3-2) and TRBJ1-1; no clear D. V was pared by 4 bases and J by 12 bases, with 18 bases between. CDR1 is LGHDT, CDR2 YNNKEL, per germline (reference sequence). The CDR3 length is 13 residues. The CDR3 is CASSPQIGRMTFF. Here the CDR3 DNA reads TGTGCCAGCAGCCCCCAAATCGGGCGTATGACTTTCTTT.

This clone was seen once. V is TRBV6-5 and J is TRBJ1-1; 7 bases are shared with TRBD1. J lost 9 bases, V lost 2 bases, and 6 bases had no gene match. Germline V lookup: CDR1 MNHEY, CDR2 SVGAGI. This CDR3 has 13 residues. The CDR3, as DNA: TGTGCCAGCAGTTACGACAGGGCACTGAAAGCTTTCTTT. This encodes CASSYDRALKAFF.

This clone was observed once. The V gene is TRBV18, the J gene TRBJ2-1; the match to TRBD2 covers 8 bases. The germline V gene has CDR1 KGHSH and CDR2 LQKENI. The CDR3 runs to 15 residues. The J segment lost 3 bases and the V segment lost 3 bases, leaving 4 bases of the junction unmatched. CDR3 bases: TGTGCCAGCTCACCGGAAACTAGCGGCTACAATGAGCAGTTCTTC. It yields the protein CASSPETSGYNEQFF.

V gene TRBV7-3 combines with J gene TRBJ1-1; D perhaps matches TRBD1 (5 bases). This CDR3 comprises 13 residues. The V end was cut by 2 bases, the J end by 5 bases, with 9 bases between. Germline V gives CDR1 SGHTA, CDR2 FQGTGA. The CDR3 sequence is CASSLDRGTEAFF. Here the CDR3 DNA reads TGTGCCAGCAGCTTAGATAGGGGAACTGAAGCTTTCTTT.

The chain couples TRBV28 to TRBJ1-3; D not certain. CDR1 and CDR2 from the germline V gene are MDHEN and SYDVKM. This CDR3 is built from 14 residues. Trimming shortened V by 8 bases and J by 2 bases, and 13 bases separated the two germline ends. CDR3 protein: CASRTALAGNTIYF. The CDR3 coding sequence is TGTGCCAGCCGTACAGCTTTGGCTGGAAACACCATATATTTT.

The CDR3 is CASSVDFRGQANTGANVLTF. CDR3 nucleotide sequence: TGTGCCAGCAGCGTAGATTTCCGTGGACAGGCCAATACTGGGGCCAACGTCCTGACTTTC. The chain carries TRBV9 and TRBJ2-6; TRBD1 aligns across 7 bases. The CDR3 sequence is 20 residues long. V was pared by 0 bases and J by 2 bases, with 14 bases of the junction left unmatched. Germline values: CDR1 SGDLS, CDR2 YYNGEE.

This clone was seen many times. The chain combines TRBV3-1 (or the pseudogene TRBV3-2) with TRBJ2-7; 7 bases align to TRBD1. The CDR3 extends over 18 amino acids. Per the germline V gene, CDR1 is LGHDT and CDR2 is YNNKEL (reference sequence). J was trimmed by 3 bases and V by 4 bases; bases with no gene match: 18. CDR3 in DNA: TGTGCCAGCAGCCCAAAGACAGGGTATACGCGAGTTTTCTACGAGCAGTACTTC. This codes for CASSPKTGYTRVFYEQYF.

The rearrangement links TRBV27 to TRBJ1-5; 9 nucleotides match TRBD1. V dropped 5 bases and J dropped 4; count of bases not matched to a gene: 6. The CDR3 contains 15 residues. Germline-derived CDR1 and CDR2 are MNHEY and SMNVEV (reference sequence). CDR3 sequence (DNA): TGTGCCAGCAGTCGGATAGGACAGGGGAATCAGCCCCAGCATTTT. Its translation: CASSRIGQGNQPQHF.

This clone was detected only a few times. This chain links TRBV6-5 with TRBJ1-5, with D perhaps matching TRBD1 (6 bases). V was cut by 6 bases and J by 1 base, with 13 bases left in between. The CDR3 has 15 residues. Per germline, CDR1 MNHEY and CDR2 SVGAGI. The chain's CDR3 is CASSRTVASNQPQHF. CDR3 nucleotide sequence: TGTGCCAGCAGCAGGACAGTCGCGAGCAATCAGCCCCAGCATTTT.

This rearrangement joins TRBV27 to TRBJ1-4; 8 bases are a match to TRBD1. CDR1 and CDR2 from the germline V gene are MNHEY and SMNVEV (reference sequence). The CDR3 consists of 15 residues. Trimming removed 6 bases from V and 10 bases from J; junction bases left unmatched: 13. In nucleotides, the CDR3 is TGTGCCAGCAGCCCCGGGGGGACAGGTGGTGGAAAACTGTTTTTT. Protein: CASSPGGTGGGKLFF.

The V call is TRBV7-3, the J call TRBJ1-2; D is unresolved. V was pared by 4 bases and J by 7 bases, with 16 bases between. This CDR3 comprises 14 residues. The germline V gene encodes CDR1 SGHTA and CDR2 FQGTGA. The CDR3 DNA sequence: TGTGCCAGCAGCTCCGGGTCCGAATGGGGTGGCTACACCTTC. Residues: CASSSGSEWGGYTF.

This rearrangement joins TRBV6-2 or TRBV6-3 to TRBJ2-5, with D perhaps TRBD2 (6 bases). V gave up 6 bases and J gave up 4 bases, with 18 bases separating them. CDR3 size: 15 residues. The germline V gene has CDR1 MNHEY and CDR2 SVGEGT. In nucleotides, the CDR3 is TGTGCCAGCAGCTCCTCCGGGACTGATGTAGAGACCCAGTACTTC. It specifies CASSSSGTDVETQYF.

The chain carries TRBV15 and TRBJ2-6; 7 bases map to TRBD1. With 2 bases clipped from V and 4 bases from J, the junction kept 8 bases outside the gene matches. The CDR3 loop spans 17 amino acids. Germline assignment: CDR1 LNHNV and CDR2 YYDKDF (reference sequence). The CDR3 DNA follows: TGTGCCACCAGCAGATCCCACAGGGGCGACGGGGCCAACGTCCTGACTTTC. Protein sequence: CATSRSHRGDGANVLTF.

The chain combines TRBV24-1 with TRBJ1-5, with TRBD1 as a possible D gene (5 bases). CDR3 length: 14 residues. The V and J ends lost 7 bases and 1 base respectively, with 10 bases between them. Germline V gene data show CDR1 as KGHDR and CDR2 as SFDVKD. The CDR3 DNA reads as TGTGCCACCAGGGGGCCCGGGAGCAATCAGCCCCAGCATTTT. It translates to CATRGPGSNQPQHF.

The genes are TRBV9 and TRBJ2-1; 13 nucleotides line up with TRBD2. The V and J ends lost 3 bases and 4 bases, in that order; junction bases with no gene match: 7. The CDR3 is 17 amino acids. Germline lookup yields CDR1 SGDLS and CDR2 YYNGEE. The CDR3 bases are TGTGCCAGCAGCGGGACTAGCGGGGGACGGTTATACAATGAGCAGTTCTTC. Protein: CASSGTSGGRLYNEQFF.

The chain joins TRBV27 to TRBJ2-1, with no clear D. Per the germline V gene, CDR1 is MNHEY and CDR2 is SMNVEV (reference sequence). Between the trimmed V and J ends, which lost 2 bases and 10 bases, there was a span of 9 bases. The CDR3 is 12 amino acids. CDR3 in amino acids: CASSLGVGEQFF. In DNA form, the CDR3 reads TGTGCCAGCAGTTTAGGGGTAGGGGAGCAGTTCTTC.

V is TRBV19 and J is TRBJ1-4; D not certain. The CDR3 extends over 13 amino acids. V lost 6 bases and J 3 bases, leaving 8 bases between the germline ends. The germline CDR1 and CDR2 sequences are LNHDA and SQIVND (reference sequence). The CDR3 reads CASRYRSNEKLFF. CDR3 sequence (DNA): TGTGCCAGTAGGTACAGATCTAATGAAAAACTGTTTTTT.

The chain employs TRBV19 and TRBJ1-2; D uncertain. The CDR3 has 15 residues. Germline CDR1 LNHDA, CDR2 SQIVND (reference sequence). V was clipped by 2 bases and J by 2 bases, with 12 bases between them. Here the CDR3 reads CASSISLGKNYGYTF. As DNA, the CDR3 is TGTGCCAGTAGTATATCTCTAGGGAAGAACTATGGCTACACCTTC.

This chain joins TRBV5-4 and TRBJ2-7, with 12 bases that match TRBD2. Germline V gene lookup returns CDR1 SGHNT and CDR2 YYREEE (reference sequence). The CDR3 runs to 16 residues. The V gene end was trimmed by 0 bases and the J gene end by 2 bases; junction bases not matched to a gene: 3. In DNA, the CDR3 is TGTGCCAGCAGCTTGGCCGCTAGCGGGGGGGCCTACGAGCAGTACTTC. Translated, it gives CASSLAASGGAYEQYF.

A word on this clone: This sample includes further DNA sequences coding for the same CDR3. The chain carries TRBV5-1 and TRBJ2-7; 9 positions agree with TRBD1. Germline trimming cut 4 bases from V and 2 bases from J; bases unmatched to any gene: 4. This CDR3 comprises 14 residues. The germline V gene has CDR1 SGHRS and CDR2 YFSETQ. The CDR3 sequence is CASSTRQGAYEQYF. The CDR3 nucleotides read TGCGCCAGCAGCACCCGACAGGGGGCCTACGAGCAGTACTTC.

In this sample, this clone turned up once. The rearrangement joins TRBV7-8 to TRBJ1-1, with D uncertain. V was cut by 1 base and J by 10 bases, with 16 bases left in between. The CDR3 extends over 14 amino acids. CDR1 and CDR2 from the germline V gene are SGHVS and FQNEAQ. The CDR3 reads CASSLELFASGAFF. For the CDR3, the DNA is TGTGCCAGCAGCTTAGAGCTCTTTGCGTCAGGAGCTTTCTTT.

The chain combines TRBV7-9 with TRBJ2-1; D remains unclear. The V gene lost 5 bases and the J gene lost 5 bases, with 7 bases spanning the gap. CDR3 length equals 12 residues. The germline gives CDR1 SEHNR, CDR2 FQNEAQ (reference sequence). CDR3 sequence reads: CASSPRDNEQFF. The CDR3 DNA reads as TGTGCCAGCAGCCCAAGGGACAATGAGCAGTTCTTC. Full variable domain (outside the CDR3, taken from reference TRBV7-9 and TRBJ2-1): DTGVSQNPRHKITKRGQNVTFRCDPISEHNRLYWYRQTLGQGPEFLTYFQNEAQLEKSRLLSDRFSAERPKGSFSTLEIQRTEQGDSAMYLCASSPRDNEQFFGPGTRLTVL.

This clone was detected only a few times. The J gene is TRBJ2-7, the V gene TRBV4-3; the D is unclear. V lost 0 bases, J lost 3 bases, and 12 bases lay in between. The CDR3 has 15 amino acids. CDR1 LGHNA and CDR2 YSLEER come from the germline V gene. In DNA form, the CDR3 reads TGCGCCAGCAGCCAAGATCGTGGGTCCATCTACGAGCAGTACTTC. It specifies CASSQDRGSIYEQYF.

This rearrangement joins TRBV7-9 to TRBJ2-3, with D unresolved. V shed 6 bases and J shed 6 bases, with 16 bases lying between them. The CDR3 is made up of 14 amino acids. Germline V CDR1 and CDR2: SEHNR, FQNEAQ (reference sequence). The DNA for the CDR3 is TGTGCCAGCAGTTTCGACGGCACTTCTGATACGCAGTATTTT. Protein: CASSFDGTSDTQYF.

V and J are TRBV5-1 and TRBJ2-5; D is tentatively TRBD1 or TRBD2 (5 bases each). The V end lost 2 bases, the J end lost 5 bases, and 7 bases lay between the germline ends. Germline-derived CDR1 and CDR2 are SGHRS and YFSETQ. The CDR3 consists of 12 residues. CDR3 residues: CASSLRDETQYF. The CDR3 coding sequence is TGCGCCAGCAGCTTAAGGGACGAGACCCAGTACTTC.

The rearrangement links TRBV7-6 to TRBJ1-4; D call uncertain. CDR1 and CDR2 (germline): SGHVS, FNYEAQ. This CDR3 contains 15 residues. Trimming took off 2 bases at V and 5 bases at J, with 12 bases between the two ends. CDR3 DNA: TGTGCCAGCAGCTTACAGCCTACAAGGAATGAAAAACTGTTTTTT. As protein: CASSLQPTRNEKLFF.

The chain employs TRBV18 and TRBJ2-2, with D tentatively TRBD2 (5 bases). V lost 3 bases to trimming and J lost 1 base, with 9 bases between them. The CDR3 has 15 residues. Germline V gives CDR1 KGHSH, CDR2 LQKENI. CDR3 bases: TGTGCCAGCTCACCTTTTGGGAGGAACACCGGGGAGCTGTTTTTT. Amino acid sequence: CASSPFGRNTGELFF. The complete variable domain, with remaining parts taken from reference TRBV18 and TRBJ2-2, reads NAGVMQNPRHLVRRRGQEARLRCSPMKGHSHVYWYRQLPEEGLKFMVYLQKENIIDESGMPKERFSAEFPKEGPSILRIQQVVRGDSAAYFCASSPFGRNTGELFFGEGSRLTVL.

The V call is TRBV19, the J call TRBJ1-5; maybe TRBD1 (5 bases). The germline V gene encodes CDR1 LNHDA and CDR2 SQIVND (reference sequence). The CDR3 covers 13 residues. V was shortened by 7 bases and J by 5 bases, with 12 bases between the two germline ends. Here the CDR3 DNA reads TGTGCCAGTAAGGTAGGGGTCGATCAGCCCCAGCATTTT. Amino acid sequence: CASKVGVDQPQHF.